These 30 T cell receptor beta chains came from one sample sequenced in a study of blood T cell repertoires in COVID-19. TCRdb's table, derived via immunoSEQ multiplex PCR, lists solely in-frame clones and lacks some. The data hold about 220,000 clones, with 80% observed a single time. Source material: peripheral blood. The receptors stem from a human donor in a cohort sampled during active COVID-19.

V is TRBV5-1 and J is TRBJ2-7; no firm D call. The CDR3 has 14 amino acids. Germline assignment: CDR1 SGHRS and CDR2 YFSETQ. Between the trimmed V and J ends, which lost 0 bases and 2 bases, there was a span of 9 bases. As DNA, the CDR3 is TGCGCCAGCAGCTTGGATCCGGAGACCTACGAGCAGTACTTC. This sequence encodes CASSLDPETYEQYF.

The J gene is TRBJ1-2, the V gene TRBV6-1; 7 bases agree with TRBD1. The ends lost 1 base at V and 4 bases at J; junction bases unmatched: 15. Germline CDR1 and CDR2: MNHNS and SASEGT. The CDR3 has 18 amino acids. CDR3 in amino acids: CASSEVPSYRGMVYGYTF. The DNA for the CDR3 is TGTGCCAGCAGTGAAGTCCCTTCTTACAGGGGTATGGTCTATGGCTACACCTTC.

The chain has TRBV27 and TRBJ2-7, with D possibly matching TRBD1 (6 bases). Germline values: CDR1 MNHEY, CDR2 SMNVEV (reference sequence). Deletions cut 2 bases from V and 2 bases from J, with 13 bases between. There are 15 residues in the CDR3. Written as DNA, the CDR3 is TGTGCCAGCAGTTTAGGTGCAGGGGTCCCCTACGAGCAGTACTTC. It translates to CASSLGAGVPYEQYF.

V and J are TRBV6-1 and TRBJ2-1; 9 positions agree with TRBD2. CDR3 size: 18 residues. J was trimmed by 6 bases and V by 1 base; bases with no gene match: 13. The germline CDR1 and CDR2 sequences are MNHNS and SASEGT. The CDR3 sequence: CASSEDLWLAGFFNEQFF. CDR3 sequence (DNA): TGTGCCAGCAGTGAAGATCTCTGGCTAGCGGGATTCTTCAATGAGCAGTTCTTC.

The gene calls are TRBV12-3 or TRBV12-4 and TRBJ1-2, with 7 positions matching TRBD1. This CDR3 comprises 13 residues. With V trimmed by 6 bases and J by 4 bases, 5 bases remained unmatched. CDR3 region: CASRYRDSYGYTF. CDR3 DNA: TGTGCCAGCAGATACCGGGACAGCTATGGCTACACCTTC.

This clone came up a few times. This chain links TRBV28 with TRBJ2-3, with 7 bases fitting TRBD1. J lost 1 base, V lost 8 bases, and 12 bases had no gene match. This CDR3 is 16 amino acids long. Germline V gives CDR1 MDHEN, CDR2 SYDVKM. CDR3 protein: CASPPQGDTGTDTQYF. In DNA, the CDR3 is TGTGCCAGCCCACCCCAGGGGGATACAGGCACAGATACGCAGTATTTT.

The chain couples TRBV6-8 to TRBJ2-2; TRBD1 is a possible D gene (5 bases). CDR1 and CDR2 from the germline V gene are MNHGY and SAAAGT. The CDR3 length is 16 residues. Trimming removed 0 bases from V and 11 bases from J, with 19 bases in between. CDR3 sequence: CASSYSKGSPKPELFF. The CDR3 coding sequence is TGTGCCAGCAGTTACTCGAAGGGGTCCCCCAAACCCGAGCTGTTTTTT.

The CDR3 region is CASSLRSGGISSAEQYF. CDR3 coding DNA: TGTGCCAGCAGTTTAAGGAGCGGGGGGATATCCTCTGCCGAGCAGTACTTC. The V and J genes are TRBV27 and TRBJ2-7, with 9 bases matching TRBD2. The CDR3 loop spans 17 amino acids. With V trimmed by 2 bases and J by 6 bases, 14 bases remained unmatched. CDR1 and CDR2 (germline): MNHEY, SMNVEV (reference sequence).

The gene calls are TRBV11-3 and TRBJ2-7, with D uncertain. The germline V gene has CDR1 SGHNT and CDR2 YENEEA. The CDR3 totals 13 residues. Deletions cut 2 bases from V and 3 bases from J, with 8 bases between. CDR3: CASSLTNGYEQYF. The CDR3, as DNA: TGTGCCAGCAGCTTAACTAACGGCTACGAGCAGTACTTC.

The chain joins TRBV27 to TRBJ2-3, with 9 bases matching TRBD1. Per germline, CDR1 MNHEY and CDR2 SMNVEV (reference sequence). V trimming: 6 bases; J trimming: 2 bases; junction bases outside the gene matches: 12. The CDR3 is made up of 17 amino acids. CDR3 nucleotide sequence: TGTGCCAGCAGGCACCTGGGACAGGGAGGCCCCACAGATACGCAGTATTTT. This sequence encodes CASRHLGQGGPTDTQYF.

The chain recombines TRBV9 with TRBJ1-3; 7 bases agree with TRBD1. Trimming at V came to 3 bases and at J to 0 bases, leaving 9 bases not matched to a gene. Germline CDR1 SGDLS, CDR2 YYNGEE. The CDR3 runs to 17 residues. The DNA of the CDR3 is TGTGCCAGCAGCGCACAGGGGATGACACCCTCTGGAAACACCATATATTTT. Amino acid sequence: CASSAQGMTPSGNTIYF.

This chain connects TRBV19 to TRBJ2-1; D unclear. Per the germline V gene, CDR1 is LNHDA and CDR2 is SQIVND (reference sequence). CDR3 length: 12 amino acids. Trimming left V 6 bases short and J 7 bases short, with 10 bases between. CDR3 sequence (DNA): TGTGCCAGTAGCTTTTCCCTTAATGAGCAGTTCTTC. Its translation: CASSFSLNEQFF.

A note on this clone: Other nucleotide sequences in the sample specify the same CDR3. V and J are TRBV5-1 and TRBJ1-1, with 9 bases matching TRBD1. Looked up from germline, CDR1 is SGHRS and CDR2 is YFSETQ. The CDR3 extends over 15 amino acids. With V trimmed by 2 bases and J by 4 bases, 6 bases remained unmatched. CDR3 protein: CASSLSGTGSTEAFF. CDR3 bases: TGCGCCAGCAGCTTATCCGGGACAGGGAGCACTGAAGCTTTCTTT.

This clone appeared once. One end of the junction fails to match germline, which may point to a read error. The V and J genes are TRBV19 and TRBJ2-6, with 10 bases fitting TRBD1. The germline V gene encodes CDR1 LNHDA and CDR2 SQIVND (reference sequence). This CDR3 comprises 18 residues. The CDR3 region has the DNA TGTGCCAGTAGTTTGGAAGGGACAGGGGCCTCTGCGGCCAACGTCCTGACTTTC. Translated: CASSLEGTGASAANVLTF.

This sequence joins TRBV27 and TRBJ1-6; a possible D gene is TRBD1 (5 bases). The CDR3 is 16 amino acids. Deletions cut 8 bases from V and 6 bases from J, with 20 bases between. The germline CDR1 and CDR2 sequences are MNHEY and SMNVEV (reference sequence). This chain's CDR3 is CASAYEGRESNSPLHF. CDR3 nucleotide sequence: TGTGCCAGCGCCTACGAGGGGAGGGAAAGTAATTCACCCCTCCACTTT.

The rearrangement joins TRBV5-1 to TRBJ1-5; 7 bases line up with TRBD1. The CDR3 is 14 amino acids. Germline V gene data show CDR1 as SGHRS and CDR2 as YFSETQ. Trimming cost V 5 bases and J 4 bases; bases outside gene matches: 6. The CDR3 is CASRAGTENQPQHF. CDR3 nucleotides: TGCGCCAGCAGGGCTGGGACAGAGAATCAGCCCCAGCATTTT.

The chain links TRBV3-1 (or the pseudogene TRBV3-2) to TRBJ2-7; unclear D gene. V lost 3 bases and J 4 bases, leaving 7 bases between the germline ends. The CDR3 is made up of 12 amino acids. The germline CDR1 and CDR2 sequences are LGHDT and YNNKEL (reference sequence). CDR3 nucleotide sequence: TGTGCCAGCAGCCACCTTCCTTACGAGCAGTACTTC. The encoded protein is CASSHLPYEQYF.

The chain joins TRBV5-1 to TRBJ1-2; D ambiguous. CDR3 length: 16 amino acids. The V and J ends lost 4 bases and 5 bases respectively, with 21 bases between them. The germline CDR1 and CDR2 sequences are SGHRS and YFSETQ. CDR3 nucleotide sequence: TGCGCCAGCAGCCTGGGGATAGGTGGCGGAACTTATGGCTACACCTTC. This sequence encodes CASSLGIGGGTYGYTF.

V usage is TRBV20-1 and J usage is TRBJ1-3, with a tentative D call TRBD1 (5 bases). Germline lookup yields CDR1 DFQATT and CDR2 SNEGSKA (reference sequence). The V end lost 6 bases, the J end lost 5 bases, and 8 bases lay between the germline ends. CDR3 length: 11 residues. The CDR3 coding sequence is TGCAGTGCCCAGGGAAGAAACACCATATATTTT. It codes for CSAQGRNTIYF.

CDR3 residues: CASKGEGEKLFF. As DNA, the CDR3 is TGTGCCAGCAAGGGAGAAGGGGAAAAACTGTTTTTT. The chain is built from TRBV12-3 or TRBV12-4 and TRBJ1-4; no reliable D call. V lost 7 bases and J lost 8, with 11 bases in between. The length of the CDR3 is 12 residues.

The CDR3 is CAISESNRGEQFF. DNA of the CDR3: TGTGCCATCAGTGAGTCCAACCGGGGGGAGCAGTTCTTC. This chain joins TRBV10-3 and TRBJ2-1; D is possibly TRBD2 (6 bases). The ends were cut back, 0 bases at V and 10 bases at J, with 10 bases in the middle. This CDR3 is 13 amino acids long. Germline CDR1 and CDR2: ENHRY and SYGVKD.

This clone was observed once. The chain links TRBV5-5 to TRBJ1-1; 7 bases fit TRBD1. The CDR3 totals 16 residues. From germline, CDR1 is SGHKS and CDR2 YYEKEE (reference sequence). The trim removed 4 bases at V and 1 base at J, leaving 10 bases unmatched. Written as DNA, the CDR3 is TGTGCCAGCAGCACCCGACCGGGACAGAAGAACACTGAAGCTTTCTTT. Amino acid sequence: CASSTRPGQKNTEAFF.

The table lists this clone with a count of one. The chain links TRBV19 to TRBJ2-7; 9 bases are shared with TRBD1. Germline V CDR1 and CDR2: LNHDA, SQIVND (reference sequence). With 8 bases clipped from V and 6 bases from J, the junction kept 8 bases outside the gene matches. CDR3 length: 13 amino acids. The CDR3 nucleotides read TGTGCCAGTGGGACAGGGTTGGTGGGCGAGCAGTACTTC. It yields the protein CASGTGLVGEQYF.

This chain links TRBV11-2 with TRBJ2-3; tentatively, D is TRBD2 (5 bases). Germline CDR1 and CDR2: SGHAT and FQNNGV. The CDR3 is 16 residues long. V was cut by 1 base and J by 3 bases, with 14 bases left in between. The chain's CDR3 is CASSLGGSGGTDTQYF. The CDR3 coding sequence is TGTGCCAGCAGCTTAGGTGGATCCGGCGGGACAGATACGCAGTATTTT. The full variable domain, rest sourced from reference TRBV11-2 and TRBJ2-3, is EAGVAQSPRYKIIEKRQSVAFWCNPISGHATLYWYQQILGQGPKLLIQFQNNGVVDDSQLPKDRFSAERLKGVDSTLKIQPAKLEDSAVYLCASSLGGSGGTDTQYFGPGTRLTVL.

The chain joins TRBV5-6 to TRBJ1-3; a possible D gene is TRBD1 (5 bases). The CDR3 has 15 residues. Germline assignment: CDR1 SGHDT and CDR2 YYEEEE. V lost 4 bases and J lost 0, with 11 bases in between. This CDR3 reads CASSPAGGSGNTIYF. The CDR3 nucleotides read TGTGCCAGCAGCCCCGCGGGGGGCTCTGGAAACACCATATATTTT.

This rearrangement joins TRBV6-2 or TRBV6-3 to TRBJ2-6, with D possibly TRBD1 on 5 matching bases. The CDR3 spans 16 residues. Trimming took 2 bases from V and 4 from J, leaving 12 bases between them. Looked up from germline, CDR1 is MNHEY and CDR2 is SVGEGT. The CDR3 protein is CASSYRRGPGANVLTF. The CDR3 nucleotides read TGTGCCAGCAGTTACCGAAGGGGTCCCGGGGCCAACGTCCTGACTTTC.

The chain is built from TRBV9 and TRBJ1-5; 8 nucleotides agree with TRBD1. Germline loops: CDR1 SGDLS, CDR2 YYNGEE. The ends lost 0 bases at V and 6 bases at J; junction bases unmatched: 11. The CDR3 runs 17 residues. The CDR3 sequence: CASSVARTDRGGQPQHF. The CDR3 nucleotides are TGTGCCAGCAGCGTAGCCAGAACTGACAGGGGTGGTCAGCCCCAGCATTTT.

The V gene is TRBV6-1, the J gene TRBJ2-4, with a weak D call TRBD2 (6 bases). This CDR3 has 19 amino acids. V was clipped by 3 bases and J by 0 bases, with 21 bases between them. Germline V lookup: CDR1 MNHNS, CDR2 SASEGT. CDR3 sequence (DNA): TGTGCCAGCAGTGACCCCCATGCCCGGACTATCTTAGCCAAAAACATTCAGTACTTC. It codes for CASSDPHARTILAKNIQYF.

The chain employs TRBV19 and TRBJ2-3, with TRBD2 matching over 9 bases. J lost 6 bases, V lost 9 bases, and 13 bases had no gene match. Germline-derived CDR1 and CDR2 are LNHDA and SQIVND (reference sequence). The CDR3 covers 15 residues. The CDR3 coding sequence is TGTGCCAGCGCCACTTTAGCGGGGGACCTGGATACGCAGTATTTT. Its protein is CASATLAGDLDTQYF.

The J gene is TRBJ1-2, the V gene TRBV5-1, with TRBD1 matching over 7 bases. CDR3 length equals 14 residues. Germline V gives CDR1 SGHRS, CDR2 YFSETQ. J gave up 7 bases and V 1 base, and 7 bases lay outside the gene matches. The CDR3 loop is CASSLWRQGSGYTF. The CDR3 coding sequence is TGCGCCAGCAGCTTGTGGAGACAGGGAAGTGGCTACACCTTC.